This T cell receptor beta chain is drawn from a study of T cell repertoires in cytomegalovirus infection. Overall study: CMV epitopes, recently identified HLA-C-restricted and well-studied HLA-B-restricted, were used. It can be stated that public TCR beta signatures indicated CMV infection as well as a matching HLA type. Whole-study results and caveats: Clonotype analysis showed dominance of the ex vivo response by HLA-C-restricted CMV-specific TCR beta clonotypes. Of the TCR beta families, the public ones yielded a cumulative frequency that identified carriers of CMV plus the relevant HLA.

Germline CDR1 reads MNHEY; CDR2 reads SVGAGI. The ends were cut back, 2 bases at V and 9 bases at J, with 14 bases in the middle. The CDR3 covers 15 residues. TCRdb ran MiXCR on the reads and lists one entry per CDR3 protein. The table has a few hundred thousand distinct CDR3 sequences, approximately 40% seen once. With respect to this clonotype: The antigen is unknown.

Sequenced material: cultured PBMCs, taken from culture after CMV antigen stimulation. The sequence came from a human donor in good health (CMV status not recorded). Some clones in this sample may be carry-over from other donors' samples. The rearrangement uses TRBV6-5 and TRBJ1-6; TRBD1 might be the D (5 bases). For the CDR3, the DNA is TGTGCCAGCAGTTACGGGGTCCAGGGACCTTCACCCCTCCACTTT. Translating gives CASSYGVQGPSPLHF.